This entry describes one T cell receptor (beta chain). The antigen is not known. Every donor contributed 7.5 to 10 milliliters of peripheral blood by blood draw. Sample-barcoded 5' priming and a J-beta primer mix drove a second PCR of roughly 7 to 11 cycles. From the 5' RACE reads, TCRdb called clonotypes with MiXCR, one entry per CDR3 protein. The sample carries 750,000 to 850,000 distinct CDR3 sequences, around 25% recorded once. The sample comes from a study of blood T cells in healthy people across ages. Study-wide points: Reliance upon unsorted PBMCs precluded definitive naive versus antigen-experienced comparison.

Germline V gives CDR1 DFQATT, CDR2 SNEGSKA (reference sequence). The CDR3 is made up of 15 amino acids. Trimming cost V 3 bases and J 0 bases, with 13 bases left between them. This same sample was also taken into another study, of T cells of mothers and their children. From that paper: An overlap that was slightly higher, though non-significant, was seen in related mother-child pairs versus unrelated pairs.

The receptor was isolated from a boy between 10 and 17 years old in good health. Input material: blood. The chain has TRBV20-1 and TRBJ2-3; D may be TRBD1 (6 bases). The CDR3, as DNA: TGCAGTGCTAGGCTGAGGGGGTCCAGCACAGATACGCAGTATTTT. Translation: CSARLRGSSTDTQYF.